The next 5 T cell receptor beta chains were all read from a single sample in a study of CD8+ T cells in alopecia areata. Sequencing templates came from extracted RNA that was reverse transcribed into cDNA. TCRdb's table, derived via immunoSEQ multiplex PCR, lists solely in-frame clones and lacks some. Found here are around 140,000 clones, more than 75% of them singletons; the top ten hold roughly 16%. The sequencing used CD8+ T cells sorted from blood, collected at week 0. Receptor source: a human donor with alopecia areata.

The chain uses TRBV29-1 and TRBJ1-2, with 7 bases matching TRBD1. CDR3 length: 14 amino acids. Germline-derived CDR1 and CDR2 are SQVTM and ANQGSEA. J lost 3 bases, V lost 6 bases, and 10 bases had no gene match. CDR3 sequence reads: CSVEGAGGYYGYTF. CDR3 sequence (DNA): TGCAGCGTAGAGGGGGCAGGGGGGTACTATGGCTACACCTTC.

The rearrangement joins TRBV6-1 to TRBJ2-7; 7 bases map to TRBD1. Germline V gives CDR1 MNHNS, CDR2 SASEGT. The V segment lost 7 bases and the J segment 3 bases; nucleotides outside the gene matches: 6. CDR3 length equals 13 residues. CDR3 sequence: CASKGDSYYEQYF. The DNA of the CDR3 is TGTGCCAGCAAAGGGGACAGCTACTACGAGCAGTACTTC.

The CDR3 DNA sequence: TGCAGCGTTGTGGCAGCTACTAACTATGGCTACACCTTC. This sequence encodes CSVVAATNYGYTF. The gene calls are TRBV29-1 and TRBJ1-2; D call uncertain. There are 13 residues in the CDR3. The germline CDR1 and CDR2 sequences are SQVTM and ANQGSEA. Trimming removed 4 bases at V and 0 bases at J, with 9 bases between.

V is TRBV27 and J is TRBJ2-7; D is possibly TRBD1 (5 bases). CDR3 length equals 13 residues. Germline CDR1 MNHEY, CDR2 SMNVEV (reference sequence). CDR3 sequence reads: CASGPGPSYEQYF. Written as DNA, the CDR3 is TGTGCTTCAGGACCAGGGCCCTCCTACGAGCAGTACTTC.

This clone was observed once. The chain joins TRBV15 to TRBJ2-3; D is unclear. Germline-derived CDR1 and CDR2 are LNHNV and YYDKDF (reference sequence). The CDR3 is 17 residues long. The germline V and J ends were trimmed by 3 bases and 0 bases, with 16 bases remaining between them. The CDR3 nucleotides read TGTGCCACCAGCAGTGTTCGATCATACCCTAGCACAGATACGCAGTATTTT. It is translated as CATSSVRSYPSTDTQYF.